The 31 T cell receptor beta chains presented below share a single source sample, sequenced in a study of OX40 agonist ivuxolimab in advanced cancers. The protocol was immunoSEQ multiplex PCR, while the TCRdb copy is restricted to in-frame clones and leaves out a portion. In the table there are approximately 75,000 clones, roughly nine tenths of which are singletons. Here the sequenced sample was CD4+ or CD8+ T cells sorted from blood, taken in a trial of the OX40 agonist ivuxolimab. These receptors came from an adult with an advanced solid tumor such as melanoma, head and neck, liver or kidney cancer.

J is TRBJ2-5 and V is TRBV29-1; 7 bases are a match to TRBD2. In germline, CDR1 is SQVTM, CDR2 ANQGSEA. The CDR3 sequence is 14 residues long. J gave up 4 bases and V 6 bases, and 11 bases lay outside the gene matches. This CDR3 reads CSVDPVSSGETQYF. In DNA form, the CDR3 reads TGCAGCGTAGACCCGGTGTCTAGCGGAGAGACCCAGTACTTC.

The chain uses TRBV27 and TRBJ1-5; 10 bases agree with TRBD1. The CDR3 consists of 13 residues. Germline loops: CDR1 MNHEY, CDR2 SMNVEV (reference sequence). Trimming at V came to 8 bases and at J to 6 bases, leaving 4 bases not matched to a gene. In DNA, the CDR3 is TGTGCCAGCGCCGGGACAGGGGCTCAGCCCCAGCATTTT. Its translation: CASAGTGAQPQHF.

The J gene is TRBJ2-1, the V gene TRBV15; 15 bases map to TRBD2. This CDR3 has 20 amino acids. J lost 3 bases, V lost 0 bases, and 9 bases had no gene match. Germline-derived CDR1 and CDR2 are LNHNV and YYDKDF (reference sequence). Here the CDR3 reads CATSRDYGTSGRLRYNEQFF. The CDR3 DNA follows: TGTGCCACCAGCAGAGATTACGGGACTAGCGGGAGGTTACGCTACAATGAGCAGTTCTTC. The full variable domain, completed using reference TRBV15 and TRBJ2-1, is DAMVIQNPRYQVTQFGKPVTLSCSQTLNHNVMYWYQQKSSQAPKLLFHYYDKDFNNEADTPDNFQSRRPNTSFCFLDIRSPGLGDTAMYLCATSRDYGTSGRLRYNEQFFGPGTRLTVL.

The gene calls are TRBV27 and TRBJ2-1, with 8 positions matching TRBD1. The J segment lost 9 bases and the V segment lost 7 bases, leaving 8 bases of the junction unmatched. Germline loops: CDR1 MNHEY, CDR2 SMNVEV (reference sequence). There are 13 residues in the CDR3. The CDR3 loop reads CASTRTGKSEQFF. CDR3 sequence (DNA): TGTGCCAGCACCCGGACAGGGAAGTCTGAGCAGTTCTTC.

The chain carries TRBV19 and TRBJ2-2, with 10 bases lining up with TRBD2. The V segment lost 3 bases and the J segment 4 bases; nucleotides outside the gene matches: 8. The CDR3 sequence is 17 residues long. Germline V CDR1 and CDR2: LNHDA, SQIVND (reference sequence). CDR3 region: CASSILSSGRVTGELFF. CDR3 DNA sequence: TGTGCCAGTAGTATCTTATCCAGCGGGAGGGTCACCGGGGAGCTGTTTTTT. Looking up the rest from reference TRBV19 and TRBJ2-2 gives the full variable domain: DGGITQSPKYLFRKEGQNVTLSCEQNLNHDAMYWYRQDPGQGLRLIYYSQIVNDFQKGDIAEGYSVSREKKESFPLTVTSAQKNPTAFYLCASSILSSGRVTGELFFGEGSRLTVL.

This chain joins TRBV25-1 and TRBJ2-1; D tentatively fits TRBD1 or TRBD2 (6 bases each). Germline values: CDR1 MGHDK, CDR2 SYGVNS. CDR3 length: 15 amino acids. Trimming shortened V by 4 bases and J by 7 bases, and 17 bases separated the two germline ends. The CDR3 region is CASSGGAGIRNEQFF. The CDR3 DNA sequence: TGTGCCAGCAGTGGGGGGGCGGGGATAAGGAATGAGCAGTTCTTC.

The V call is TRBV10-3, the J call TRBJ1-1; no clear D gene. The germline gives CDR1 ENHRY, CDR2 SYGVKD. Deletions cut 2 bases from V and 8 bases from J, with 12 bases between. The CDR3 has 13 amino acids. The chain's CDR3 is CAISEAALTEAFF. CDR3 coding DNA: TGTGCCATCAGTGAGGCGGCACTGACCGAAGCTTTCTTT.

The chain couples TRBV5-1 to TRBJ2-7; TRBD2 aligns across 11 bases. The germline gives CDR1 SGHRS, CDR2 YFSETQ. The CDR3 loop spans 14 amino acids. Germline trimming cut 7 bases from V and 3 bases from J; bases unmatched to any gene: 6. The CDR3 sequence: CASGVLAGGYEQYF. The CDR3 region has the DNA TGCGCCAGCGGGGTCCTAGCGGGGGGCTACGAGCAGTACTTC.

V gene TRBV11-2 combines with J gene TRBJ2-5, with D possibly called TRBD1 or TRBD2 (5 bases each). The CDR3 spans 16 residues. The germline V gene has CDR1 SGHAT and CDR2 FQNNGV. Trimming took 5 bases from V and 5 from J, leaving 21 bases between them. CDR3 nucleotides: TGTGCCAGCAGCCTCAACCCGGGACCCTGGGGGGAGACCCAGTACTTC. Amino acids: CASSLNPGPWGETQYF.

J is TRBJ1-3 and V is TRBV2; D is uncertain. Germline lookup yields CDR1 SNHLY and CDR2 FYNNEI. V was shortened by 4 bases and J by 0 bases, with 7 bases between the two germline ends. This CDR3 comprises 14 residues. For the CDR3, the DNA is TGTGCCAGCAGTGCCACCCTCTCTGGAAACACCATATATTTT. Translation gives CASSATLSGNTIYF.

This rearrangement joins TRBV7-2 to TRBJ2-3, with TRBD1 identical over 7 bases. CDR3 length equals 16 residues. Trimming removed 5 bases from V and 8 bases from J; junction bases left unmatched: 16. The germline gives CDR1 SGHTA, CDR2 FQGNSA. The CDR3 loop reads CASSPRPIGSGGTQYF. The CDR3 bases are TGTGCCAGCAGCCCCCGACCGATTGGGTCAGGGGGTACGCAGTATTTT. The full variable domain, its missing parts supplied by reference TRBV7-2 and TRBJ2-3, is GAGVSQSPSNKVTEKGKDVELRCDPISGHTALYWYRQSLGQGLEFLIYFQGNSAPDKSGLPSDRFSAERTGGSVSTLTIQRTQQEDSAVYLCASSPRPIGSGGTQYFGPGTRLTVL.

V gene TRBV6-5 combines with J gene TRBJ2-1, with 7 nucleotides matching TRBD2. Germline V lookup: CDR1 MNHEY, CDR2 SVGAGI. Trimming cost V 0 bases and J 5 bases; bases outside gene matches: 4. The CDR3 runs to 15 residues. The CDR3 DNA follows: TGTGCCAGCAGTTACTCATGGGGGAGGGACAATGAGCAGTTCTTC. Translation: CASSYSWGRDNEQFF.

J is TRBJ2-3 and V is TRBV7-2, with 9 nucleotides matching TRBD2. The trim removed 4 bases at V and 2 bases at J, leaving 1 base unmatched. The CDR3 sequence is 14 residues long. Germline V gives CDR1 SGHTA, CDR2 FQGNSA. DNA of the CDR3: TGTGCCAGCAGCTCGGGACTAGCCACAGATACGCAGTATTTT. The encoded protein is CASSSGLATDTQYF.

V gene TRBV6-6 combines with J gene TRBJ2-1; a possible D gene is TRBD1 (6 bases). The CDR3 extends over 15 amino acids. CDR1 and CDR2 (germline): MNHNY, SVGAGI (reference sequence). The V end was cut by 2 bases, the J end by 7 bases, with 15 bases between. CDR3: CASSYTTGSRNEQFF. CDR3 coding DNA: TGTGCCAGCAGTTACACCACAGGGTCTCGGAATGAGCAGTTCTTC.

The chain links TRBV5-1 to TRBJ2-3, with D unclear. Trimming shortened V by 7 bases and J by 3 bases, and 9 bases separated the two germline ends. The CDR3 contains 12 residues. Per germline, CDR1 SGHRS and CDR2 YFSETQ. Here the CDR3 DNA reads TGCGCCAGCTCGCGTGGTACAGATACGCAGTATTTT. This codes for CASSRGTDTQYF. Supplemented by reference TRBV5-1 and TRBJ2-3, the full variable domain reads KAGVTQTPRYLIKTRGQQVTLSCSPISGHRSVSWYQQTPGQGLQFLFEYFSETQRNKGNFPGRFSGRQFSNSRSEMNVSTLELGDSALYLCASSRGTDTQYFGPGTRLTVL.

The V and J genes are TRBV9 and TRBJ1-4, with D possibly matching TRBD1 (5 bases). The germline CDR1 and CDR2 sequences are SGDLS and YYNGEE. Trimming pared 4 bases from V and 0 bases from J, leaving 19 bases between. The CDR3 has 18 amino acids. The CDR3 bases are TGTGCCAGCAGCCCGACCTTCGGAGGGGCGACAACTAATGAAAAACTGTTTTTT. Translating gives CASSPTFGGATTNEKLFF.

The rearrangement uses TRBV23-1 and TRBJ2-1; 7 bases map to TRBD1. TRBV23-1 is sorted into the ORF group, with uncertain function. Trimming took 6 bases from V and 5 from J; bases not matched to a gene: 10. There are 15 residues in the CDR3. This CDR3 is CASRVWDSGNNEQFF. In DNA form, the CDR3 reads TGCGCCAGCAGAGTTTGGGACAGTGGTAACAATGAGCAGTTCTTC.

This chain connects TRBV7-6 to TRBJ2-2, with D tentatively TRBD1 (6 bases). The CDR3 spans 16 residues. The germline V and J ends were trimmed by 1 base and 8 bases, with 17 bases remaining between them. CDR1 is SGHVS, CDR2 FNYEAQ, per germline. For the CDR3, the DNA is TGTGCCAGCAGCTTAGACAGGCCAGGGGTGTCGGGGGAGCTGTTTTTT. Translated: CASSLDRPGVSGELFF.

The chain couples TRBV19 to TRBJ1-5; the D gene is possibly TRBD1 (6 bases). Trimming stripped 5 bases from V and 4 bases from J, with 15 bases between. Germline-derived CDR1 and CDR2 are LNHDA and SQIVND (reference sequence). There are 15 residues in the CDR3. The CDR3 protein is CASSASGTTNQPQHF. Here the CDR3 DNA reads TGTGCCAGTAGTGCTTCCGGGACAACGAATCAGCCCCAGCATTTT.

J is TRBJ2-4 and V is TRBV11-2; no clear D gene. CDR1 is SGHAT, CDR2 FQNNGV, per germline. V was trimmed by 2 bases and J by 0 bases, leaving 2 bases between them. The CDR3 is 13 amino acids. The DNA of the CDR3 is TGTGCCAGCAGCTTACTAGCCAAAAACATTCAGTACTTC. It encodes CASSLLAKNIQYF. The full variable domain, completed using reference TRBV11-2 and TRBJ2-4, is EAGVAQSPRYKIIEKRQSVAFWCNPISGHATLYWYQQILGQGPKLLIQFQNNGVVDDSQLPKDRFSAERLKGVDSTLKIQPAKLEDSAVYLCASSLLAKNIQYFGAGTRLSVL.

The V call is TRBV19, the J call TRBJ2-7; D uncertain. CDR1 is LNHDA and CDR2 is SQIVND in the germline V gene (reference sequence). The germline V and J ends were trimmed by 3 bases and 7 bases, with 13 bases remaining between them. The CDR3 runs 13 residues. The CDR3 DNA sequence: TGTGCCAGTAGTATGGCAGGTTACGGGGAGCAGTACTTC. Its translation is CASSMAGYGEQYF.

The chain employs TRBV23-1 and TRBJ2-1; 11 bases align to TRBD2. TRBV23-1 is identified as an open reading frame with a role that is uncertain. CDR3 size: 18 residues. The J segment lost 0 bases and the V segment lost 6 bases, leaving 10 bases of the junction unmatched. CDR3 DNA sequence: TGCGCCAGCAGAGGACTAGCGGGCTGCAGGAGCTCCTACAATGAGCAGTTCTTC. Protein sequence: CASRGLAGCRSSYNEQFF.

This clone was detected only once. The J gene is TRBJ2-7, the V gene TRBV30; no reliable D call. Trimming left V 0 bases short and J 3 bases short, with 9 bases between. In germline, CDR1 is GTSNPN, CDR2 SVGIG (reference sequence). This CDR3 spans 13 amino acids. In DNA form, the CDR3 reads TGTGCCTGGAGTGTGGCCGCTGGCTACGAGCAGTACTTC. Translated: CAWSVAAGYEQYF.

This sequence joins TRBV11-2 and TRBJ2-1; 7 nucleotides match TRBD2. The V segment lost 5 bases and the J segment 6 bases; nucleotides outside the gene matches: 4. The CDR3 contains 13 residues. CDR1 and CDR2 from the germline V gene are SGHAT and FQNNGV. The CDR3 bases are TGTGCCAGCAGCGCCGGACTAGTCAATGAGCAGTTCTTC. Its protein is CASSAGLVNEQFF.

The genes are TRBV21-1 and TRBJ2-7; the D call of TRBD1 is as the table states it, not checked on the DNA. TRBV21-1 constitutes a pseudogene. This CDR3 is built from 11 residues. CDR3 sequence: CASKGSYEQYF. DNA of the CDR3: TGTGCCAGCAAGGGGTCCTACGAGCAGTACTTC.

The chain employs TRBV5-1 and TRBJ2-1; a possible D gene is TRBD1 (6 bases). This CDR3 region has 14 residues. CDR1 SGHRS and CDR2 YFSETQ come from the germline V gene. The germline V and J ends were trimmed by 0 bases and 5 bases, with 9 bases remaining between them. CDR3 sequence: CASSLVQGHNEQFF. CDR3 DNA: TGCGCCAGCAGCTTGGTCCAGGGGCACAATGAGCAGTTCTTC.

This clone was observed a few times. The chain has TRBV5-1 and TRBJ2-7, with D tentatively TRBD1 (5 bases). Per the germline V gene, CDR1 is SGHRS and CDR2 is YFSETQ. The CDR3 totals 13 residues. V lost 4 bases to trimming and J lost 5 bases, with 13 bases between them. In nucleotides, the CDR3 is TGCGCCAGCAGCCTTACCCTAGGGGACGAGCAGTACTTC. It yields the protein CASSLTLGDEQYF.

The chain employs TRBV19 and TRBJ2-1, with TRBD2 identical over 13 bases. J gave up 6 bases and V 6 bases, and 5 bases lay outside the gene matches. CDR3 length equals 15 residues. Germline values: CDR1 LNHDA, CDR2 SQIVND (reference sequence). The CDR3 here is CASRAGTSGANEQFF. The CDR3 nucleotides read TGTGCCAGTAGAGCCGGGACTAGCGGGGCCAATGAGCAGTTCTTC.

V gene TRBV5-4 combines with J gene TRBJ2-5, with TRBD1 matching 10 bases. There are 13 residues in the CDR3. Germline loops: CDR1 SGHNT, CDR2 YYREEE (reference sequence). Losses at the gene ends were 4 bases for V and 5 bases for J; bases not matched to a gene: 2. This CDR3 is CASSQGQGETQYF. For the CDR3, the DNA is TGTGCCAGCAGCCAGGGACAGGGGGAGACCCAGTACTTC.

The chain recombines TRBV10-3 with TRBJ1-1; tentative D call: TRBD1 (5 bases). Trimming removed 8 bases from V and 5 bases from J, with 18 bases in between. The CDR3 spans 14 residues. Germline V CDR1 and CDR2: ENHRY, SYGVKD. For the CDR3, the DNA is TGTGCCATCGGCTCACGGCAGGGCGAAACTGAAGCTTTCTTT. It encodes CAIGSRQGETEAFF.

The rearrangement uses TRBV6-5 and TRBJ1-2; no definite D call. CDR3 length: 15 amino acids. V was shortened by 2 bases and J by 8 bases, with 18 bases between the two germline ends. Germline V gene lookup returns CDR1 MNHEY and CDR2 SVGAGI. DNA of the CDR3: TGTGCCAGCAGTTACGGCCTGACAAGTCAAGGAGGCTACACCTTC. Protein: CASSYGLTSQGGYTF.